This T cell receptor (beta chain) was found in a study of shared clonotypes between healthy human individuals. In regard to this clone: The sample carries other DNA sequences with the same CDR3.

The CDR3 covers 15 residues. V was trimmed by 5 bases and J by 2 bases, leaving 15 bases between them. Germline-derived CDR1 and CDR2 are SGHRS and YFSETQ. TCRdb keeps only in-frame clones here, not all; method: immunoSEQ multiplex PCR. The table lists over 1.4 million clones, approximately 96% of them singletons, with roughly 1.2% in the top ten. The specimen was naive CD4+ T cells sorted from blood. This sample's subset: CD45RA+ positively selected. The TCR was taken from a man aged 25 to 40 in good health. V is TRBV5-1 and J is TRBJ2-3; D possibly corresponds to TRBD2 (6 bases). CDR3 loop: CASSFSGLNTDTQYF. The CDR3 region has the DNA TGCGCCAGCAGTTTTAGCGGACTTAACACAGATACGCAGTATTTT.